This TCR beta chain was recorded in a study of T cells after yellow fever vaccination. V lost 1 base and J lost 5, with 2 bases in between. CDR3 length: 11 residues. Germline-derived CDR1 and CDR2 are SEHNR and FQNEAQ (reference sequence). This clonotype showed up many times. A single record per CDR3 protein comes from TCRdb applying MiXCR to the 5' RACE reads. Of some 220,000 distinct CDR3 sequences listed, 3% to 4% were seen once; the top ten hold around 3.3%. The V gene is TRBV7-9, the J gene TRBJ1-1, with unresolved D. Sequencing was performed on CD4+ T cells sorted from PBMCs, taken 10 days after the yellow fever booster vaccination. The sequence derives from a man aged 18 to 30 who received the YFV17D yellow fever vaccine. The CDR3 DNA reads TGTGCCAGCAGCTTAGAGACTGAAGCTTTCTTT. This codes for CASSLETEAFF.